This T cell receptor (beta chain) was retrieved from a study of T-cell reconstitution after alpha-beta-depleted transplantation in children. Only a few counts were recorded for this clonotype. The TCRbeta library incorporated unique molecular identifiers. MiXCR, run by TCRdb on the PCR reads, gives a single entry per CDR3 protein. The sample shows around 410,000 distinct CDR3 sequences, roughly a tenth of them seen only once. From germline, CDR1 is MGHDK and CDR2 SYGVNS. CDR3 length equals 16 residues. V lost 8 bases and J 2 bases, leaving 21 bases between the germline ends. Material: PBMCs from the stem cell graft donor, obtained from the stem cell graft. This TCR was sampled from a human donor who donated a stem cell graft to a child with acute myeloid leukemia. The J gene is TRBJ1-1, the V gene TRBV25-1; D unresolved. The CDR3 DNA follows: TGTGCCAGCCAAAACCGGCGTGGCATGAGAAACACTGAAGCTTTCTTT. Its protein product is CASQNRRGMRNTEAFF.